The 10 T cell receptor beta chains below come from one sample, sequenced in a study of shared clonotypes between healthy human individuals. The protocol was immunoSEQ multiplex PCR, while the TCRdb copy is restricted to in-frame clones and leaves out a portion. The data hold about 1,900,000 clones, with approximately 94% observed a single time. Naive CD8 cells lacked CD45RO, underwent positive selection for CCR7 and left out terminally differentiated effector memory CD45RA+ cells. The sequenced sample consisted of naive CD8+ T cells sorted from blood. The source of these receptors is a man aged 18 to 30 in good health.

V usage is TRBV2 and J usage is TRBJ2-5; 7 nucleotides line up with TRBD2. The germline gives CDR1 SNHLY, CDR2 FYNNEI. CDR3 length: 16 amino acids. Unmatched junction bases numbered 10, after V lost 2 bases and J lost 4 bases. The CDR3 DNA is TGTGCCAGCAGTGAACGTTCGGGGGGAAATGCAGAGACCCAGTACTTC. It is translated as CASSERSGGNAETQYF.

Worth noting for this clone: The junction differs from germline at one of its ends, possibly a read error. The V and J genes are TRBV4-2 and TRBJ2-5, with D perhaps assigned TRBD1 or TRBD2 (5 bases each). Germline CDR1 LGHNA, CDR2 YNFKEQ. This CDR3 has 15 residues. The CDR3 loop reads CASNQDPGPQETQYF. The DNA of the CDR3 is TGTGCCAGCAACCAAGATCCGGGACCCCAAGAGACCCAGTACTTC.

V usage is TRBV2 and J usage is TRBJ1-2; D gene unclear. The germline V gene encodes CDR1 SNHLY and CDR2 FYNNEI. The V end was cut by 8 bases, the J end by 4 bases, with 11 bases between. CDR3 length: 12 amino acids. CDR3 protein: CASFPGFYGYTF. CDR3 bases: TGTGCCAGCTTCCCCGGATTCTATGGCTACACCTTC.

The V gene is TRBV7-3, the J gene TRBJ1-3, with TRBD1 matching over 8 bases. Germline CDR1 SGHTA, CDR2 FQGTGA. The CDR3 loop spans 18 amino acids. The V and J ends lost 4 bases and 1 base, in that order; junction bases with no gene match: 12. The CDR3 DNA follows: TGTGCCAGCAGCTCGACAGGGGTCTGGGTATTGTCTGGAAACACCATATATTTT. Translated, it gives CASSSTGVWVLSGNTIYF.

V and J are TRBV4-3 and TRBJ2-7; 11 positions agree with TRBD2. J was trimmed by 3 bases and V by 3 bases; bases with no gene match: 4. CDR1 LGHNA and CDR2 YSLEER come from the germline V gene. CDR3 length: 15 residues. The CDR3 region is CASSQGLAEVYEQYF. The CDR3 DNA reads TGCGCCAGCAGCCAGGGACTAGCGGAGGTCTACGAGCAGTACTTC.

V usage is TRBV6-5 and J usage is TRBJ1-2; the D gene is possibly TRBD1 (5 bases). The V gene's germline CDR1 is MNHEY and CDR2 SVGAGI. V gave up 0 bases and J gave up 11 bases, with 10 bases separating them. The CDR3 runs 12 residues. The CDR3 loop reads CASSYSMTAYTF. For the CDR3, the DNA is TGTGCCAGCAGTTACTCGATGACAGCTTACACCTTC.

The V and J genes are TRBV5-6 and TRBJ1-2, with D possibly TRBD1 on 6 matching bases. The germline V gene encodes CDR1 SGHDT and CDR2 YYEEEE. V was clipped by 7 bases and J by 4 bases, with 14 bases between them. The CDR3 spans 13 residues. In nucleotides, the CDR3 is TGTGCCAGCGAAGGGTTACAGGGCTATGGCTACACCTTC. Translation gives CASEGLQGYGYTF.

The chain employs TRBV13 and TRBJ2-3, with D possibly matching TRBD2 (6 bases). With 5 bases removed from V and 2 bases from J, the gap between germline ends came to 14 bases. In germline, CDR1 is PRHDT, CDR2 FYEKMQ (reference sequence). The CDR3 runs to 15 residues. In DNA, the CDR3 is TGTGCCAGCAGCCCCAGGAGGGCCCTCACAGATACGCAGTATTTT. Its translation is CASSPRRALTDTQYF.

About this clone itself: The sample has other DNA sequences that encode this CDR3 too. This chain uses TRBV9 with TRBJ1-4; D is unclear. Trimming shortened V by 0 bases and J by 0 bases, and 6 bases separated the two germline ends. Germline V gives CDR1 SGDLS, CDR2 YYNGEE. The CDR3 extends over 15 amino acids. CDR3 coding DNA: TGTGCCAGCAGCGTAGGCCCAGCAACTAATGAAAAACTGTTTTTT. This translates into CASSVGPATNEKLFF.

This clone appeared once. The chain has TRBV27 and TRBJ2-5, with D maybe TRBD1 (6 bases). This CDR3 has 15 residues. Trimming stripped 3 bases from V and 5 bases from J, with 16 bases between. Per the germline V gene, CDR1 is MNHEY and CDR2 is SMNVEV (reference sequence). CDR3 protein: CASSLFLTGLETQYF. CDR3 bases: TGTGCCAGCAGTTTGTTTTTGACAGGTCTGGAGACCCAGTACTTC.